This T cell receptor beta chain was recorded in a study of cytomegalovirus exposure and HLA in healthy donors. Study conclusions and caveats: In an earlier analysis, most TCR beta V segments were productive about 87% or about 30% of the time. Sequencing artifact likely explains a cluster of highly shared sequence variants.

This clone was picked up one time. The antigen is not known. Germline trimming cut 5 bases from V and 2 bases from J; bases unmatched to any gene: 5. The germline V gene encodes CDR1 SGHNT and CDR2 YENEEA. The CDR3 runs to 16 residues. This PCR relied on a set of 60 Vbeta primers and 13 Jbeta primers. Data came from immunoSEQ multiplex PCR; TCRdb stores just in-frame clones and leaves some out. The sample has more than 95,000 clones, 74% seen once. The chain links TRBV11-3 to TRBJ2-1, with 11 positions matching TRBD2. Source material: PBMCs. The receptor comes from a man aged 40-50 years in good health and CMV-seropositive. CDR3: CASSPGTSGPYNEQFF. Written as DNA, the CDR3 is TGTGCCAGCAGCCCCGGGACTAGCGGACCCTACAATGAGCAGTTCTTC.